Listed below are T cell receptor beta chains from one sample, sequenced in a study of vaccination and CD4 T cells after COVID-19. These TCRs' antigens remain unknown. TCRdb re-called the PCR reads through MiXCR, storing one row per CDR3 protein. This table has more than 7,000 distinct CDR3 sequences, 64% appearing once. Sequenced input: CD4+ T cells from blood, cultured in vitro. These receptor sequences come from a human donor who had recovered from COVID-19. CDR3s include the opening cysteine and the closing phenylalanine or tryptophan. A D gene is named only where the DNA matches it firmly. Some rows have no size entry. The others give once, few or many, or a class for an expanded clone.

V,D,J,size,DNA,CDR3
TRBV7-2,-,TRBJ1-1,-,TGTGCCAGCTCGAGGTTGAACACTGAAGCTTTCTTT,CASSRLNTEAFF
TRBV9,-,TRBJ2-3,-,TGTGCCAGCAGCGAGGCGGGGGCTTCGACAGATACGCAGTATTTT,CASSEAGASTDTQYF
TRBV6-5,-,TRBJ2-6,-,TGTGCCAGCAGTTCCCTGGACGGAGGGGTCACTGGGGCCAACGTCCTGACTTTC,CASSSLDGGVTGANVLTF
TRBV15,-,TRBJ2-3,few,TGTGCCACCAGCAGAGATCTCCTAACTGGCACAGATACGCAGTATTTT,CATSRDLLTGTDTQYF
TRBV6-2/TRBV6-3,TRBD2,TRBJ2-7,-,TGTGCCAGCAGTTTCTTAACCGGGACTAGCTCCGAGCAGTACTTC,CASSFLTGTSSEQYF
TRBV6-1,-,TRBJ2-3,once,TGTGCCAGCAGTCGACCGGGGACCACAGATACGCAGTATTTT,CASSRPGTTDTQYF
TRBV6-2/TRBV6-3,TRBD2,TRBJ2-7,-,TGTGCCAGCAGTTCGGGACTAGCGTGGTCCTACGAGCAGTACTTC,CASSSGLAWSYEQYF
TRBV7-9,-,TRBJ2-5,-,TGTGCCAGCACCTGGTTAGGTTGGGAGACCCAGTACTTC,CASTWLGWETQYF
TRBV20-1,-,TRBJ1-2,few,TGCAGTGCTAGATCGAGGGGGGGGTATTACACCTTC,CSARSRGGYYTF
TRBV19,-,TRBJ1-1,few,TGTGCCAGTAGTGTGCTTTCGGGGGGATTTGAAGCTTTCTTT,CASSVLSGGFEAFF
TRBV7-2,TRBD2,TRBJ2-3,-,TGTGCCAGCAGCTTAGGGACTAGCGGGGGGCAGGATACGCAGTATTTT,CASSLGTSGGQDTQYF
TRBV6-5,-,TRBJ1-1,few,TGTGCCAGCAGTTACCTCTCGGGGGGCACTGAAGCTTTCTTT,CASSYLSGGTEAFF
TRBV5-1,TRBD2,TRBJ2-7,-,TGCGCCAGCAGCTTGGGGGGACTAGCGCTGTACGAGCAGTACTTC,CASSLGGLALYEQYF
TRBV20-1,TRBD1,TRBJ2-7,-,TGCAGTGCTAGTTATGGACAGGGAAACTACGAGCAGTACTTC,CSASYGQGNYEQYF
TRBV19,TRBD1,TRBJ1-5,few,TGTGCCAGTAGGCACAGGGGGGGCAATCAGCCCCAGCATTTT,CASRHRGGNQPQHF
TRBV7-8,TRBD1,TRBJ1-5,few,TGTGCCAGCAGCCTACAGGGGGCTAGCAATCAGCCCCAGCATTTT,CASSLQGASNQPQHF
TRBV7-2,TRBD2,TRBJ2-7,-,TGTGCCAGCAGCATGGGACGGATAGCGGGAGGGTCCTACGAGCAGTACTTC,CASSMGRIAGGSYEQYF
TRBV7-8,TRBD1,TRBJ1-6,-,TGTGCCAGCAGCTTAGTTGGGACAGATAATTCACCCCTCCACTTT,CASSLVGTDNSPLHF
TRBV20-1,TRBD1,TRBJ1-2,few,TGCAGTGCTAGAGATTTGGGTCGGGACAGGGTATACGGCTACACCTTC,CSARDLGRDRVYGYTF
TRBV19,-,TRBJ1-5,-,TGTGCCAGTAGTGGCGGGGCCGGGGATCAGCCCCAGCATTTT,CASSGGAGDQPQHF
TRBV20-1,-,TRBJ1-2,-,TGCAGTGCTAGGGCCGTGTTTAACTATGGCTACACCTTC,CSARAVFNYGYTF